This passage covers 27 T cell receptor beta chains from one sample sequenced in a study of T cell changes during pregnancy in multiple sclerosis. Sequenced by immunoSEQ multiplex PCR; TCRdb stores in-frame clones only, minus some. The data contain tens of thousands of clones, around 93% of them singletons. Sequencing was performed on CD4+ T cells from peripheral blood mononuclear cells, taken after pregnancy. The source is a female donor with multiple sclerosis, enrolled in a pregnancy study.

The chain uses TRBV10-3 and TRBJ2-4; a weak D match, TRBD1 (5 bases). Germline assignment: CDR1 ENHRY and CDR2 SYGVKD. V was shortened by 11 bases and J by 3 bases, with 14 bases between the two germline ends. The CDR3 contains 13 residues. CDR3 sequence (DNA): TGTGCCTCCAGGGAAGGCTTCAAAAACATTCAGTACTTC. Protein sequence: CASREGFKNIQYF.

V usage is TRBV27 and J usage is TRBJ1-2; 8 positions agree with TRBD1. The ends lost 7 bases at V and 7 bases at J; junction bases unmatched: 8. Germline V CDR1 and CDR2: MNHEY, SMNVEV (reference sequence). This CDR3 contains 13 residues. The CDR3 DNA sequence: TGTGCCAGCACCCCCACAGGGGGTTCTGGCTACACCTTC. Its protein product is CASTPTGGSGYTF.

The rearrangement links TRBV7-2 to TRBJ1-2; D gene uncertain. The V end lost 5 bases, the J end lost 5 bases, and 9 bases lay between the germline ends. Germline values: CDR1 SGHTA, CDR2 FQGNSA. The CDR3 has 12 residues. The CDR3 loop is CASSPRWYGYTF. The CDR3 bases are TGTGCCAGCAGCCCCCGGTGGTATGGCTACACCTTC.

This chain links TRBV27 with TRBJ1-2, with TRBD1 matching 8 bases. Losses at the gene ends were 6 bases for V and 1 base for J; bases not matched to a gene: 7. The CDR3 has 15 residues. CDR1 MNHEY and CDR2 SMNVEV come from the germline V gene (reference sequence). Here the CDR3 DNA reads TGTGCCAGCAGACCCGACAGGGGTATTAACTATGGCTACACCTTC. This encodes CASRPDRGINYGYTF.

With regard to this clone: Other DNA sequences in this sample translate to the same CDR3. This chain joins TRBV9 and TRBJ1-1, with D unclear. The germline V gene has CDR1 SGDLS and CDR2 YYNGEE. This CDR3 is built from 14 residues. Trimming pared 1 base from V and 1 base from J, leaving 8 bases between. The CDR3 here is CASSVRGSNTEAFF. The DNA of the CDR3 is TGTGCCAGCAGCGTAAGAGGGTCGAACACTGAAGCTTTCTTT. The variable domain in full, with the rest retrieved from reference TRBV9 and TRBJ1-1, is DSGVTQTPKHLITATGQRVTLRCSPRSGDLSVYWYQQSLDQGLQFLIQYYNGEERAKGNILERFSAQQFPDLHSELNLSSLELGDSALYFCASSVRGSNTEAFFGQGTRLTVV.

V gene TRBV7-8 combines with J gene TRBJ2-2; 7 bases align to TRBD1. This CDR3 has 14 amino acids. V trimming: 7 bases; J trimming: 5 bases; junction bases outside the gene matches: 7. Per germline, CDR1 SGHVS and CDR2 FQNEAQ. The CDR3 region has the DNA TGTGCCAGCATTAGGGGGCGCCAGACCGGGGAGCTGTTTTTT. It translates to CASIRGRQTGELFF.

CDR3 region: CASSLRARLNTEAFF. Here the CDR3 DNA reads TGTGCCAGTAGTCTCCGCGCCAGACTAAACACTGAAGCTTTCTTT. The chain has TRBV19 and TRBJ1-1, with D uncertain. Trimming cost V 5 bases and J 2 bases, with 15 bases left between them. Germline CDR1 reads LNHDA; CDR2 reads SQIVND (reference sequence). This CDR3 is built from 15 residues.

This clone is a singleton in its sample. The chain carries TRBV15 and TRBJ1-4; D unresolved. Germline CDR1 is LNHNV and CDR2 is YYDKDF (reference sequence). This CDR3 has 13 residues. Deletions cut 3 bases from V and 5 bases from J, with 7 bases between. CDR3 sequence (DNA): TGTGCCACCAGCAGGAGCGAAAATGAAAAACTGTTTTTT. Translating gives CATSRSENEKLFF.

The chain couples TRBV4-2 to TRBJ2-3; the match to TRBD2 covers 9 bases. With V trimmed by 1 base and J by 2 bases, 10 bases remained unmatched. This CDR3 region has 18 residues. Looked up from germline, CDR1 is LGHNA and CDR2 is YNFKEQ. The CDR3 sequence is CASSQAKKGTSYTDTQYF. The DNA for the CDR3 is TGTGCCAGCAGCCAAGCCAAGAAAGGGACTAGCTACACAGATACGCAGTATTTT.

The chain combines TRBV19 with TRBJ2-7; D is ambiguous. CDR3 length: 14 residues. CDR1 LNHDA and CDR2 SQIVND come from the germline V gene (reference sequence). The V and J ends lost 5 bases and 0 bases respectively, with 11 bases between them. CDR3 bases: TGTGCCAGTAGTTCGACTCGCAGCTCCTACGAGCAGTACTTC. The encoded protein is CASSSTRSSYEQYF.

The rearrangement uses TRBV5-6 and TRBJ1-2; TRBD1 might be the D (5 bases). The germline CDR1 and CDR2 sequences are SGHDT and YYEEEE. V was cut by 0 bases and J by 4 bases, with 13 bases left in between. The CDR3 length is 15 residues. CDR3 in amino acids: CASSLEGGRVYGYTF. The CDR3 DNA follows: TGTGCCAGCAGCTTGGAGGGTGGCAGGGTCTATGGCTACACCTTC. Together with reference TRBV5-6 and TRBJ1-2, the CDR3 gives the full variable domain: DAGVTQSPTHLIKTRGQQVTLRCSPKSGHDTVSWYQQALGQGPQFIFQYYEEEERQRGNFPDRFSGHQFPNYSSELNVNALLLGDSALYLCASSLEGGRVYGYTFGSGTRLTVV.

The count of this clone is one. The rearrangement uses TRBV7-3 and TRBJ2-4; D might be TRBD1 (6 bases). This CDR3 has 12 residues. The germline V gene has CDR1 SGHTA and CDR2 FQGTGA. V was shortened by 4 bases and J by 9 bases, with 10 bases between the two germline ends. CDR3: CASSYRESIQYF. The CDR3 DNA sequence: TGTGCCAGCAGCTACAGGGAAAGCATTCAGTACTTC.

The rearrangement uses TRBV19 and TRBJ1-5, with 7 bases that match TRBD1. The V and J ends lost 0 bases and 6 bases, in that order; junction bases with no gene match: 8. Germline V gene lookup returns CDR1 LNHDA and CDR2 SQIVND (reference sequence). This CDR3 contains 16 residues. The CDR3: CASSIEGGAVAQPQHF. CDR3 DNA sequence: TGTGCCAGTAGTATAGAAGGGGGCGCGGTGGCTCAGCCCCAGCATTTT.

The chain's CDR3 is CASTTNRGSYGYTF. The CDR3 DNA follows: TGTGCCAGTACAACAAACAGGGGCTCCTATGGCTACACCTTC. This chain uses TRBV19 with TRBJ1-2, with TRBD1 identical over 7 bases. Germline assignment: CDR1 LNHDA and CDR2 SQIVND (reference sequence). The CDR3 loop spans 14 amino acids. Trimming took 7 bases from V and 4 from J; bases not matched to a gene: 9.

The CDR3 loop is CASSLAPGISGNTIYF. The DNA of the CDR3 is TGCGCCAGCAGCTTGGCCCCAGGGATCTCTGGAAACACCATATATTTT. The chain joins TRBV5-1 to TRBJ1-3, with D possibly TRBD1 on 5 matching bases. Germline V gives CDR1 SGHRS, CDR2 YFSETQ. CDR3 length equals 16 residues. The V end lost 0 bases, the J end lost 0 bases, and 10 bases lay between the germline ends.

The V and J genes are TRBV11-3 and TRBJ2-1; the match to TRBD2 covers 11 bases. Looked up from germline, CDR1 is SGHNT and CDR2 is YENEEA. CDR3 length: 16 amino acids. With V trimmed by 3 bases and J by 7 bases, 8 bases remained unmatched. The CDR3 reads CASSLASGGPGNEQFF. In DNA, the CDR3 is TGTGCCAGCAGCTTGGCTAGCGGGGGGCCGGGGAATGAGCAGTTCTTC.

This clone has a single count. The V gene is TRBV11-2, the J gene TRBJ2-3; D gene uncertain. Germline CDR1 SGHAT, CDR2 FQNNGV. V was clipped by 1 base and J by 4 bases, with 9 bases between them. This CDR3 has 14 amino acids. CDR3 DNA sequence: TGTGCCAGCAGCTTAGGGTCTCAGGCAGATACGCAGTATTTT. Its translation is CASSLGSQADTQYF.

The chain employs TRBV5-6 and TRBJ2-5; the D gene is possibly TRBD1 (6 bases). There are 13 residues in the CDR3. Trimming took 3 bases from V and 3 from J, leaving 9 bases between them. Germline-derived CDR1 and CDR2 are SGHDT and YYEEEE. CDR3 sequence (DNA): TGTGCCAGCAGCTCCAGGGGTAAAGAGACCCAGTACTTC. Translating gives CASSSRGKETQYF. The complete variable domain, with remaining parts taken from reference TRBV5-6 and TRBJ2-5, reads DAGVTQSPTHLIKTRGQQVTLRCSPKSGHDTVSWYQQALGQGPQFIFQYYEEEERQRGNFPDRFSGHQFPNYSSELNVNALLLGDSALYLCASSSRGKETQYFGPGTRLLVL.

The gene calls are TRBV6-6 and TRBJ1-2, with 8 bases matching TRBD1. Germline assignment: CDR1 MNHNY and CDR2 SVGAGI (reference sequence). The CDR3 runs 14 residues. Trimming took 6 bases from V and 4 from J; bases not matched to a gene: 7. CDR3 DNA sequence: TGTGCCAGCAGCTCTCCGGGACAGGCCTATGGCTACACCTTC. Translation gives CASSSPGQAYGYTF.

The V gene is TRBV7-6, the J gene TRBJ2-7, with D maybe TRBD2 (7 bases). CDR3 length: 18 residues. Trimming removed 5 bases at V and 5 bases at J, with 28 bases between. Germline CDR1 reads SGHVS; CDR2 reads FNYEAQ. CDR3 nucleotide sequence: TGTGCCAGCAGCCCCCGCATTCCACAGGGAGGGCTACGGGACGAGCAGTACTTC. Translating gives CASSPRIPQGGLRDEQYF.

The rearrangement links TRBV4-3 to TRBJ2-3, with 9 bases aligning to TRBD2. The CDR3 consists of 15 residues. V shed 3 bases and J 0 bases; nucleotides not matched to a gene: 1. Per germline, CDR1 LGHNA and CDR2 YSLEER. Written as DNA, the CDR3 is TGCGCCAGCAGCCAGCTAGCGGGGAGCACAGATACGCAGTATTTT. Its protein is CASSQLAGSTDTQYF.

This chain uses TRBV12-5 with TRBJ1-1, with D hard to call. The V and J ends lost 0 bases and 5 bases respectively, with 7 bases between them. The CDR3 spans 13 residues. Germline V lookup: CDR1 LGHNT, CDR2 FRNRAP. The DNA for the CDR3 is TGTGCTAGTGGTTTGGTCCCCCCGACTGAAGCTTTCTTT. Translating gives CASGLVPPTEAFF.

The CDR3 sequence: CASSAAGAPYQPQHF. CDR3 sequence (DNA): TGTGCCAGCAGCGCAGCAGGGGCCCCCTATCAGCCCCAGCATTTT. This chain joins TRBV7-2 and TRBJ1-5; D may be TRBD1 (6 bases). The CDR3 has 15 residues. CDR1 SGHTA and CDR2 FQGNSA come from the germline V gene. V shed 5 bases and J shed 5 bases, with 16 bases lying between them.

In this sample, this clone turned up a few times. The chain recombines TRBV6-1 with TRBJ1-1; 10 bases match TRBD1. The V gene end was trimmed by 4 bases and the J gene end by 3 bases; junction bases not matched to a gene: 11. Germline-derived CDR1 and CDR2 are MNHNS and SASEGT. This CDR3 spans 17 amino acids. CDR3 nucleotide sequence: TGTGCCAGCAGTGTATTACCGGGACAGGGGTCTGACACTGAAGCTTTCTTT. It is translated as CASSVLPGQGSDTEAFF.

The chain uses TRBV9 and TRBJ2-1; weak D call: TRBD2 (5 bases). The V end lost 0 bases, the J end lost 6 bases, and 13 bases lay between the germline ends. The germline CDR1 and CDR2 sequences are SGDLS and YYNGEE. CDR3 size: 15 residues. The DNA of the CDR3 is TGTGCCAGCAGCGTAGGGACTTCTCTCACCAATGAGCAGTTCTTC. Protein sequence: CASSVGTSLTNEQFF.

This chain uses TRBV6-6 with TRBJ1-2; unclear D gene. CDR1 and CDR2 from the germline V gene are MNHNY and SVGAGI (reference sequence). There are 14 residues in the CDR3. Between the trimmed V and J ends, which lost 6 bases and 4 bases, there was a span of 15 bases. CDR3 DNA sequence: TGTGCCAGCAGCTCCGACGGGAGCCGCTATGGCTACACCTTC. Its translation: CASSSDGSRYGYTF.

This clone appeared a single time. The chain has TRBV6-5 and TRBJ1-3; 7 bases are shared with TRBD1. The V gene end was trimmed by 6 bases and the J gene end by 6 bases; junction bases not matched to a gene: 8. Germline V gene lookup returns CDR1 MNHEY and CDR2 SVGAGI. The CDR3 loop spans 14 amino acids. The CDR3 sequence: CASRAPGGPNTIYF. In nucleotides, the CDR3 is TGTGCCAGCAGGGCCCCAGGGGGTCCAAACACCATATATTTT.